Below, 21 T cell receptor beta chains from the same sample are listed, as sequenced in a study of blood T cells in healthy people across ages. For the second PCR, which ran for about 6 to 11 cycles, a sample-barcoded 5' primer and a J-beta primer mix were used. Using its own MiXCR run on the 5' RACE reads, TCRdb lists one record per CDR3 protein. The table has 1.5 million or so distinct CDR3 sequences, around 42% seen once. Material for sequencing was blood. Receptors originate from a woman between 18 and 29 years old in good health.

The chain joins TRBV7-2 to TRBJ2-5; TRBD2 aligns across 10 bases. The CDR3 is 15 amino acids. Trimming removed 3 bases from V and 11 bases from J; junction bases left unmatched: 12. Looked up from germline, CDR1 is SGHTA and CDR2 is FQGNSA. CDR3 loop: CASSFGLAGAREQYF. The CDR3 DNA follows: TGTGCCAGCAGCTTCGGGCTAGCGGGGGCAAGAGAGCAGTACTTC.

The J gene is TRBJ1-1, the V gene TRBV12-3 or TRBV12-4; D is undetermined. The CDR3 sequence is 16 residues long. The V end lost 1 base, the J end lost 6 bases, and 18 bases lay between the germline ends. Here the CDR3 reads CASSLVMSTVRSEAFF. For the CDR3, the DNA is TGTGCCAGCAGTTTAGTTATGAGTACGGTAAGGTCTGAAGCTTTCTTT.

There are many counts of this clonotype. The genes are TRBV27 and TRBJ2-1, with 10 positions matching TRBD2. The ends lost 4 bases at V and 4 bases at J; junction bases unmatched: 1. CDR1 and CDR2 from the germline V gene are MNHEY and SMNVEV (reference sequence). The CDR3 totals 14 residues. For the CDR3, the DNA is TGTGCCAGCAGTTCGACTAGCGGGTACAATGAGCAGTTCTTC. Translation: CASSSTSGYNEQFF.

CDR3 coding DNA: TGCAGTGCTACCCCGACCGAGGGCGGGAGGTATACGCAGTATTTT. This translates into CSATPTEGGRYTQYF. The rearrangement uses TRBV20-1 and TRBJ2-3; 8 nucleotides agree with TRBD2. The V and J ends lost 4 bases and 7 bases, in that order; junction bases with no gene match: 13. CDR3 length equals 15 residues. The germline CDR1 and CDR2 sequences are DFQATT and SNEGSKA (reference sequence).

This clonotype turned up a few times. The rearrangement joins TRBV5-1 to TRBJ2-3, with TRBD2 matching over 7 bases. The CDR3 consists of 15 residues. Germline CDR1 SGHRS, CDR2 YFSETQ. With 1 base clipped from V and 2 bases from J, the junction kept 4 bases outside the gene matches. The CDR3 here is CASSLLAAITDTQYF. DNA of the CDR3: TGCGCCAGCAGCTTGCTAGCGGCCATCACAGATACGCAGTATTTT.

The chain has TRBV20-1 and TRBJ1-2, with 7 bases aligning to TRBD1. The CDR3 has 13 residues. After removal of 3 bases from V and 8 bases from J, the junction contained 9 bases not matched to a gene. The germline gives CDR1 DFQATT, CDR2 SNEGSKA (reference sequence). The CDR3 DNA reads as TGCAGTGCTAGTCAGACAGGGAGTGGCGGCTACACCTTC. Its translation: CSASQTGSGGYTF.

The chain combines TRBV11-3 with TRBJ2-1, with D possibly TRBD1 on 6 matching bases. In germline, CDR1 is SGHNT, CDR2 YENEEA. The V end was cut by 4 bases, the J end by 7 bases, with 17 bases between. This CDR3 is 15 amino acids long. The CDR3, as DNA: TGTGCCAGCAGCTGTGACAGGCTGATAAGGAATGAGCAGTTCTTC. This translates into CASSCDRLIRNEQFF.

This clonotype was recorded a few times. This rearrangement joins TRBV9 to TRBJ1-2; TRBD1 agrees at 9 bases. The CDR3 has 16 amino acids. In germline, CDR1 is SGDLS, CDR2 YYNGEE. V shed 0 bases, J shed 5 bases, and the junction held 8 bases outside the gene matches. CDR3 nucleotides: TGTGCCAGCAGCGTAGCTCAACCGGGACAGGGTTATGGCTACACCTTC. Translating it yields CASSVAQPGQGYGYTF.

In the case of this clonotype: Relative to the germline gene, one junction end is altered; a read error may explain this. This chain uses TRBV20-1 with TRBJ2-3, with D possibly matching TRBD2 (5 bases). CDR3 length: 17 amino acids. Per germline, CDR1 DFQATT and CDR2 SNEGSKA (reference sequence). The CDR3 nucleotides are TGCAGTGCTAGACAACTGGGGAGACCAGATAGCATAGATACGCAGTATTTT. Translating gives CSARQLGRPDSIDTQYF.

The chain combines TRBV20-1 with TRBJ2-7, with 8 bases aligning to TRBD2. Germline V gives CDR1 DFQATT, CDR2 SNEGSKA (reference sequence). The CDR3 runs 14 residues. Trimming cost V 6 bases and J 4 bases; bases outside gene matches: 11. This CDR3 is CSAQKAGGLYEQYF. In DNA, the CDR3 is TGCAGTGCCCAGAAGGCGGGGGGTTTATACGAGCAGTACTTC.

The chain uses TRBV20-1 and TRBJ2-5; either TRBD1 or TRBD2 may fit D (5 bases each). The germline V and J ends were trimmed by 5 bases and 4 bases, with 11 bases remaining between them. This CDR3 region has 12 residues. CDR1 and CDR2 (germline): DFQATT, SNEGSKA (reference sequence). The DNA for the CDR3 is TGCAGTGCTCCCCGAGGGGCAGAGACCCAGTACTTC. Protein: CSAPRGAETQYF.

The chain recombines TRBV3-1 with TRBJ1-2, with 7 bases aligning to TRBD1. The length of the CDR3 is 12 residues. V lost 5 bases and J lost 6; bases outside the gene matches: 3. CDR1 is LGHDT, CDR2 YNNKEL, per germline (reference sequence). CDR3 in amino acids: CASSSGQDGYTF. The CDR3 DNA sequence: TGTGCCAGCAGCTCTGGACAGGATGGCTACACCTTC.

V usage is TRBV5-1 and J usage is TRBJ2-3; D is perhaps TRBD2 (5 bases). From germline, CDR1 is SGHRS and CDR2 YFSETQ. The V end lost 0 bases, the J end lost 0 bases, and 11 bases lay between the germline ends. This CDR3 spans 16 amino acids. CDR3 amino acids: CASSLGARVSTDTQYF. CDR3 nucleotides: TGCGCCAGCAGCTTGGGGGCGAGGGTAAGCACAGATACGCAGTATTTT.

CDR3 sequence (DNA): TGCAGTGCTAGAGTTTCCCACAACGAAAGTCCAGGGCTTCTTCTCTCTAGCACAGATACGCAGTATTTT. This codes for CSARVSHNESPGLLLSSTDTQYF. The rearrangement uses TRBV20-1 and TRBJ2-3; perhaps TRBD1 as D (5 bases). V was clipped by 1 base and J by 0 bases, with 35 bases between them. The CDR3 has 23 residues. The germline CDR1 and CDR2 sequences are DFQATT and SNEGSKA (reference sequence).

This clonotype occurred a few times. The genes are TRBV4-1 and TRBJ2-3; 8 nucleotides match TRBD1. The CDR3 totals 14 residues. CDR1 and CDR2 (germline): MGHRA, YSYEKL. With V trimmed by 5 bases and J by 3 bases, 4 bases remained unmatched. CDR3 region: CASSDRGETDTQYF. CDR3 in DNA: TGCGCCAGCAGCGACAGGGGTGAAACAGATACGCAGTATTTT.

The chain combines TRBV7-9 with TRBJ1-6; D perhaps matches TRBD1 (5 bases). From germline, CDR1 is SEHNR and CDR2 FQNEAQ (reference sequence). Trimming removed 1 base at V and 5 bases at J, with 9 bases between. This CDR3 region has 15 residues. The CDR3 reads CASSLDDRNNSPLHF. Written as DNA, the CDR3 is TGTGCCAGCAGCTTAGACGACAGAAATAATTCACCCCTCCACTTT.

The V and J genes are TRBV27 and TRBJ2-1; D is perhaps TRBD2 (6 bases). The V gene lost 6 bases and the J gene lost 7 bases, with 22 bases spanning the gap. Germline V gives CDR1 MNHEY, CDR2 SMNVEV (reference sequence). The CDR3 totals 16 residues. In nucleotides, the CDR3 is TGTGCCAGCAGCCACTTAACCGGGACTGGGGAGAATGAGCAGTTCTTC. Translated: CASSHLTGTGENEQFF.

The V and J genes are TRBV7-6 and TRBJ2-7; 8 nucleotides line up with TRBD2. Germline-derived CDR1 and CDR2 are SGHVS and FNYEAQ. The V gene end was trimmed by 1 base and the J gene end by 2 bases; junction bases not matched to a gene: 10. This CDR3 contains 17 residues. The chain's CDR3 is CASSLERGGRRTYEQYF. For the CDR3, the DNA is TGTGCCAGCAGCTTAGAGAGGGGCGGGAGGCGAACCTACGAGCAGTACTTC.

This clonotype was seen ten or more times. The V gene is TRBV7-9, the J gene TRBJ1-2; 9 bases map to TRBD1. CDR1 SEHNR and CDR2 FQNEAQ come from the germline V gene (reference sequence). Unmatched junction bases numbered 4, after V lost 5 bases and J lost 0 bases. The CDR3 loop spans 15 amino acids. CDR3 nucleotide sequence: TGTGCCAGCAGCCCTACAGGGGGCGCTAACTATGGCTACACCTTC. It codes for CASSPTGGANYGYTF.

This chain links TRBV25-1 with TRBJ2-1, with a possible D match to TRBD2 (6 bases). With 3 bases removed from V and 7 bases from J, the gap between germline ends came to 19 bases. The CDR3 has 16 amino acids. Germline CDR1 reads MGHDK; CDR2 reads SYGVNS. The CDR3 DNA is TGTGCCAGCAGTGAGGCGGGAAGGAGCCCCGAAAATGAGCAGTTCTTC. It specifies CASSEAGRSPENEQFF.

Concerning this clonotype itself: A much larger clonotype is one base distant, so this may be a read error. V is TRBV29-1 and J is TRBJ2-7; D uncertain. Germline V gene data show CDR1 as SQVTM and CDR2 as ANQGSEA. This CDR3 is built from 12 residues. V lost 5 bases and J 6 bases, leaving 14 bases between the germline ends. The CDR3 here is CSVYVGLSEQYF. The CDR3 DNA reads TGCAGCGTTTATGTGGGCCTGTCCGAGCAGTACTTC.